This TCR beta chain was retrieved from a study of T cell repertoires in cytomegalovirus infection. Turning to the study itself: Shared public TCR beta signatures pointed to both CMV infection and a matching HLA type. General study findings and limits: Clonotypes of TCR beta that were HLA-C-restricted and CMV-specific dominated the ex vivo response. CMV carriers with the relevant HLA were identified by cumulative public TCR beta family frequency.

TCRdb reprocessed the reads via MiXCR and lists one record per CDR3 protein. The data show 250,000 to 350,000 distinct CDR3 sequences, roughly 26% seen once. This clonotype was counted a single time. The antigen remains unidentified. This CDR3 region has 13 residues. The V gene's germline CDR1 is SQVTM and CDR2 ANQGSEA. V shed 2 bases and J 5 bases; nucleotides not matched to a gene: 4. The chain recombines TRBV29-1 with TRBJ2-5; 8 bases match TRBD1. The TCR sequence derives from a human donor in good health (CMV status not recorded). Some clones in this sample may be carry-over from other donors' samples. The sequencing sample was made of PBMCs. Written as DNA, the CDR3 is TGCAGCGTTGAACAGGGGGCGCGGGAGACCCAGTACTTC. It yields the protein CSVEQGARETQYF. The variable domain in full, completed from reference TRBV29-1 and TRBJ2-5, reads SAVISQKPSRDICQRGTSLTIQCQVDSQVTMMFWYRQQPGQSLTLIATANQGSEATYESGFVIDKFPISRPNLTFSTLTVSNMSPEDSSIYLCSVEQGARETQYFGPGTRLLVL.